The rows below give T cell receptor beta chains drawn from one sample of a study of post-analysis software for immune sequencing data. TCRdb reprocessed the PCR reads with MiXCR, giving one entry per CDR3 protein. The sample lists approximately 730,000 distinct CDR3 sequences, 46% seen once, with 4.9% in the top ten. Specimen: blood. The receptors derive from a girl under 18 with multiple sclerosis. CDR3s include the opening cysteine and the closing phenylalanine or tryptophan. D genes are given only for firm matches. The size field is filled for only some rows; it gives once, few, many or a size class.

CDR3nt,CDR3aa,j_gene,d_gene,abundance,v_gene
TGTGCCATCCCGTATCGCGGTAACCAAGAGACCCAGTACTTC,CAIPYRGNQETQYF,TRBJ2-5,-,-,TRBV7-9
TGTGCCACCAGTGACCCGACTAGCGGCTCACACACCGGGGAGCTGTTTTTT,CATSDPTSGSHTGELFF,TRBJ2-2,TRBD2,-,TRBV24-1
TGTGCCATCAGTGATACTAGCGGGAGGGCCCGGGCCCCAGATACGCAGTATTTT,CAISDTSGRARAPDTQYF,TRBJ2-3,TRBD2,many,TRBV10-3
TGCAGCGTTCGGGACTCAAACTATGGCTACACCTTC,CSVRDSNYGYTF,TRBJ1-2,-,-,TRBV29-1
TGTGCCAGCAGTGTGATGGGGACAGTTGCCACTGAAGCTTTCTTT,CASSVMGTVATEAFF,TRBJ1-1,TRBD1,-,TRBV12-3/TRBV12-4
TGTGCCAGCAGTTTTGGGGCGGACGATGGCTACACCTTC,CASSFGADDGYTF,TRBJ1-2,-,-,TRBV12-3/TRBV12-4
TGTGCCAGCAGCCCCCCTCGGAGGGATCTTAACTATGGCTACACCTTC,CASSPPRRDLNYGYTF,TRBJ1-2,-,few,TRBV13
TGCGCCAGCAGCTTCGAAGTGGATCAGCCCCAGCATTTT,CASSFEVDQPQHF,TRBJ1-5,-,-,TRBV5-1
TGCGCCAGCGGCCGAGAGACCTTAGATGAGCAGTTCTTC,CASGRETLDEQFF,TRBJ2-1,-,few,TRBV4-3
TGCAGCGTACATTCGCCGGGCATGGGGACTGAAGCTTTCTTT,CSVHSPGMGTEAFF,TRBJ1-1,-,-,TRBV29-1
TGTGCCAGCAGCCACGGGGGCTATGAGCAGTTCTTC,CASSHGGYEQFF,TRBJ2-1,-,many,TRBV7-2
TGTGCCAGCAGGACCCAAGCGGGGAGCCAAGAGACCCAGTACTTC,CASRTQAGSQETQYF,TRBJ2-5,TRBD2,-,TRBV12-3/TRBV12-4
TGTGCCAGCAGCACCTACACCGGGGAGCTGTTTTTT,CASSTYTGELFF,TRBJ2-2,-,many,TRBV6-1
TGTGCCAGCAGCTCTGGGGGGCCCCTTAGCTCCTACAATGAGCAGTTCTTC,CASSSGGPLSSYNEQFF,TRBJ2-1,-,-,TRBV5-4
TGTGCCAGCGCGGGACTAGCGGGGGAGACCCAGTACTTC,CASAGLAGETQYF,TRBJ2-5,TRBD2,-,TRBV2
TGCAGCGTTTCCGGGACTAGCGGGAGGACCGGTGACGGTACTGAGCAGTTCTTC,CSVSGTSGRTGDGTEQFF,TRBJ2-1,TRBD2,-,TRBV29-1
TGTGCCAGCAGCTTAGCCGGACAGGGGACGGCTGGCTACACCTTC,CASSLAGQGTAGYTF,TRBJ1-2,TRBD1,few,TRBV7-9
TGCAGTGCCTCCCGGGGGCATACTGAAGCTTTCTTT,CSASRGHTEAFF,TRBJ1-1,-,-,TRBV20-1
TGTGCCAGCAGTTACAGGTCAGGGGGCGGAACTGAAGCTTTCTTT,CASSYRSGGGTEAFF,TRBJ1-1,TRBD1,-,TRBV6-5
TGCGCCAGCAGCCAAGCTAGCGGGAGGAAGAATGAGCAGTTCTTC,CASSQASGRKNEQFF,TRBJ2-1,TRBD2,-,TRBV4-1
TGCAGCCCCGAAGACAGAAGCTCCTACGAGCAGTACTTC,CSPEDRSSYEQYF,TRBJ2-7,-,few,TRBV29-1
TGTGCCAGCAGCTTAGATCGTGGTGGATCGGGGGCCCAGTACTTC,CASSLDRGGSGAQYF,TRBJ2-5,-,-,TRBV11-2
TGTGCCAGCAGTCGCGGAGTCCAGAACACTGAAGCTTTCTTT,CASSRGVQNTEAFF,TRBJ1-1,-,few,TRBV27
TGTGCCAGCAGCTTAGTTGGCAGAAGCTCTGGGGCCAACGTCCTGACTTTC,CASSLVGRSSGANVLTF,TRBJ2-6,-,-,TRBV7-9
TGCAGTGCTAGAGAGGCCCTAGCGGGCGCTGGTACGCAGTATTTT,CSAREALAGAGTQYF,TRBJ2-3,TRBD2,-,TRBV20-1
TGTGCCAGCAGTTTGGTTACGCACATTCAGTACTTC,CASSLVTHIQYF,TRBJ2-4,-,few,TRBV12-3/TRBV12-4
TGCGCCAGCAGCCAAGATCCAGTGCTAGCGGGAGGAGCAGATACGCAGTATTTT,CASSQDPVLAGGADTQYF,TRBJ2-3,TRBD2,-,TRBV4-1
TGTGCCAGCAGTTTTTCCAGCAAAAACATTCAGTACTTC,CASSFSSKNIQYF,TRBJ2-4,-,-,TRBV12-3/TRBV12-4
TGTGTCATCAGGCCCACAGGGAATCAGCCCCAGCATTTT,CVIRPTGNQPQHF,TRBJ1-5,-,-,TRBV10-3
TGCAGCGCAACAGGGGGCCAGGATGGCTACACCTTC,CSATGGQDGYTF,TRBJ1-2,TRBD1,-,TRBV29-1
TGCGCCAGCAGCCAAGTATTTGAGCGGGAACACTACAATGAGCAGTTCTTC,CASSQVFEREHYNEQFF,TRBJ2-1,TRBD2,few,TRBV4-1
TGCGCCAGCAGCTCCGGGACGGAGTCCTACGAGCAGTACTTC,CASSSGTESYEQYF,TRBJ2-7,-,few,TRBV5-1
TGTGCCAGCAGTGACAATAGGGGGGGCGATCAGCCCCAGCATTTT,CASSDNRGGDQPQHF,TRBJ1-5,-,-,TRBV6-1
TGTGCCATCAAGTCGGACAGTCGGGGCACAGATACGCAGTATTTT,CAIKSDSRGTDTQYF,TRBJ2-3,-,few,TRBV10-3
TGTGCCAGCAGTTTAAACGTCCAAGAGACCCAGTACTTC,CASSLNVQETQYF,TRBJ2-5,-,few,TRBV12-3/TRBV12-4
TGTGCCAGCAGCTTAAGGGCAGGGTACCGAGAGACCCAGTACTTC,CASSLRAGYRETQYF,TRBJ2-5,-,-,TRBV7-2
TGCAGTGCTACGACAGGGGGTATGGATGGCTACACCTTC,CSATTGGMDGYTF,TRBJ1-2,TRBD1,-,TRBV20-1
TGTGACAGCAGTTACGGGGCAGTGTATGGCTACACCTTC,CDSSYGAVYGYTF,TRBJ1-2,-,-,TRBV6-5
TGTGCCAGCAGTGAAAGGACAGGGGGCCGTGGCAATCAGCCCCAGCATTTT,CASSERTGGRGNQPQHF,TRBJ1-5,TRBD1,-,TRBV6-1
TGTGCCAGCAGTTGGACTAGCGGGGATATAGAGACCCAGTACTTC,CASSWTSGDIETQYF,TRBJ2-5,TRBD2,-,TRBV12-3/TRBV12-4
TGCAGCGTTGAAGAAGACGGAGTTAGGGTAGGCACTGAAGCTTTCTTT,CSVEEDGVRVGTEAFF,TRBJ1-1,-,-,TRBV29-1
TGCAGTGCTAATGTAGTGTACCAAGAGACCCAGTACTTC,CSANVVYQETQYF,TRBJ2-5,-,-,TRBV20-1
TGTGCCAGCAGCCAGACTAACAATGAGCAGTTCTTC,CASSQTNNEQFF,TRBJ2-1,-,-,TRBV3-1
TGCAGTGCTAGGTACTTTATGGCTATCGGTATGGACGAGCAGTACTTC,CSARYFMAIGMDEQYF,TRBJ2-7,-,few,TRBV20-1
TGTGCCAGCAACTTACCCTCGGGGACAGACAAGAACTATGGCTACACCTTC,CASNLPSGTDKNYGYTF,TRBJ1-2,TRBD1,-,TRBV5-6
TGCGCCAGCAGCTTGGCACCGGACAGTGAAGCTTTCTTT,CASSLAPDSEAFF,TRBJ1-1,-,-,TRBV5-1
TGCGCCAGCAGCTTGGCCGCGACCTCCCGGGATACGCAGTATTTT,CASSLAATSRDTQYF,TRBJ2-3,-,-,TRBV5-1
TGCAGTGGGGTAGGGGCTAGCAATCAGCCCCAGCATTTT,CSGVGASNQPQHF,TRBJ1-5,-,-,TRBV20-1
TGTGCCAGCCCACCACGGATACAGGGGATCCAGCGGGACACTGAAGCTTTCTTT,CASPPRIQGIQRDTEAFF,TRBJ1-1,TRBD1,-,TRBV18
TGTGCCAGCAGCTCCCCCAACTCCAAAAACATTCAGTACTTC,CASSSPNSKNIQYF,TRBJ2-4,-,few,TRBV13
TGTGCCAGCAGTGGCCCTAGCGGGAGCTCCTACAATGAGCAGTTCTTC,CASSGPSGSSYNEQFF,TRBJ2-1,TRBD2,few,TRBV6-1
TGTGCCAGCAGTTTAGATAGAGTCTATGGCTACACCTTC,CASSLDRVYGYTF,TRBJ1-2,-,many,TRBV7-2